Sequencing of this T cell receptor beta chain was carried out in a study of blood T cell repertoires in COVID-19. Study context: The cDNA or gDNA used as material had been derived from T cells, B-cell-depleted T cells, or PBMCs.

Trimming stripped 2 bases from V and 1 base from J, with 9 bases between. Looked up from germline, CDR1 is SGHRS and CDR2 is YFSETQ. CDR3 length equals 14 residues. This clone was observed a single time. Authors' data handling: How many nucleated cells were present was estimated from reference gene primer amplification. Profiling relied on immunoSEQ multiplex PCR, and the TCRdb table lists in-frame clones only, not all of them. V and J calls and clone size are those listed in that table; D and trimming were worked out from the DNA. The sample yields roughly 60,000 clones, approximately 82% seen once. Sequenced input: peripheral blood. The clonotype comes from a woman aged 60-70 years with acute or convalescent COVID-19. The V and J genes are TRBV5-1 and TRBJ1-1, with D unresolved. The CDR3 nucleotides read TGCGCCAGCAGCTTCTGGGCGGGGAACACTGAAGCTTTCTTT. This encodes CASSFWAGNTEAFF.